This entry features one T cell receptor (beta chain) sequence. No antigen is known for it. The data derive from a study of CD8 T cells in Susac syndrome. V was shortened by 4 bases and J by 6 bases, with 10 bases between the two germline ends. CDR1 and CDR2 from the germline V gene are SQVTM and ANQGSEA. CDR3 length: 12 amino acids. The study, taken as a whole, reports: In Susac patients, clonal expansion was not detected in CD4+ cells.

Reverse transcription of 0.5 to 1 ug RNA was performed with random hexamers. TCRdb reanalysed the immunoSEQ multiplex PCR reads using MiXCR and keeps one entry per CDR3 protein. Here the sample spans roughly 150,000 distinct CDR3 sequences, 95% being singletons. Sequencing was done on a sample of CD4+ T cells from PBMCs. This sequence joins TRBV29-1 and TRBJ2-1; D is uncertain. The TCR sequence derives from a human donor with Susac syndrome. CDR3 in DNA: TGCAGCGTTGGCCTAGGATTCAATGAGCAGTTCTTC. It codes for CSVGLGFNEQFF.